The 28 T cell receptor beta chains reported below all come from one sample, sequenced in a study of a mutant IDH1 vaccine in newly diagnosed glioma. Sequencing used immunoSEQ multiplex PCR; TCRdb keeps in-frame clones, though not all of them. Seen here are around 92,000 clones, roughly 80% observed once, and the top ten hold roughly 7.1%. The time point here: baseline, week 1 (first vaccination visit). As for treatment: pre-vaccination baseline after standard-of-care therapy. Sequences were derived from PBMCs, sampled from a glioma patient treated with radiotherapy, temozolomide or both. These receptors all come from a woman aged 45-65 years with glioma.

The table lists this clone with a few counts. The chain uses TRBV5-1 and TRBJ1-1; 10 nucleotides match TRBD1. Looked up from germline, CDR1 is SGHRS and CDR2 is YFSETQ. Trimming at V came to 3 bases and at J to 7 bases, leaving 3 bases not matched to a gene. The CDR3 consists of 13 residues. The CDR3 spells CASSWGTGVEAFF. The CDR3 DNA reads as TGCGCCAGCAGCTGGGGGACAGGGGTTGAAGCTTTCTTT.

The chain joins TRBV30 to TRBJ1-2; a possible D gene is TRBD1 (5 bases). The length of the CDR3 is 13 residues. Between the trimmed V and J ends, which lost 6 bases and 8 bases, there was a span of 19 bases. Per germline, CDR1 GTSNPN and CDR2 SVGIG (reference sequence). CDR3 nucleotide sequence: TGTGCCTGTTACAGGTCCTCCTATTCGGGCTACACCTTC. Encoded protein: CACYRSSYSGYTF.

This clone appeared a few times. The rearrangement joins TRBV21-1 to TRBJ1-5. TRBV21-1 is a known pseudogene. The CDR3 is 14 amino acids. The CDR3 protein is CASRMGGGNQPQHF. The CDR3 bases are TGTGCCAGCAGGATGGGAGGTGGCAATCAGCCCCAGCATTTT.

A few counts support this clone. V gene TRBV6-5 combines with J gene TRBJ1-5; D gene uncertain. Germline CDR1 and CDR2: MNHEY and SVGAGI. V was clipped by 5 bases and J by 6 bases, with 11 bases between them. The CDR3 runs to 13 residues. The CDR3 loop is CASSTTSVQPQHF. CDR3 bases: TGTGCCAGCAGTACGACATCCGTTCAGCCCCAGCATTTT.

The rearrangement links TRBV10-3 to TRBJ1-2; 7 nucleotides align to TRBD1. The CDR3 loop spans 16 amino acids. CDR1 ENHRY and CDR2 SYGVKD come from the germline V gene. V lost 10 bases to trimming and J lost 0 bases; unmatched junction nucleotides: 14. CDR3 DNA: TGTGCCACCACAGGGGAGGGAGTACCCTCTAACTATGGCTACACCTTC. It translates to CATTGEGVPSNYGYTF.

This chain's CDR3 is CASSDDRGPDSNQPQHF. In DNA form, the CDR3 reads TGTGCCAGCAGTGACGACAGGGGCCCGGATAGCAATCAGCCCCAGCATTTT. The V call is TRBV6-4, the J call TRBJ1-5, with TRBD1 matching 8 bases. There are 17 residues in the CDR3. The J segment lost 0 bases and the V segment lost 2 bases, leaving 6 bases of the junction unmatched. CDR1 is MRHNA, CDR2 SNTAGT, per germline.

This clone showed up just a few times. The chain employs TRBV28 and TRBJ2-7; 9 nucleotides agree with TRBD1. The CDR3 sequence is 14 residues long. Germline values: CDR1 MDHEN, CDR2 SYDVKM. Trimming at V came to 5 bases and at J to 5 bases, leaving 7 bases not matched to a gene. CDR3 nucleotides: TGTGCCAGCAGTGGGACAGGGAAGACCCACGAGCAGTACTTC. The encoded protein is CASSGTGKTHEQYF.

This clone is a singleton in its sample. The chain couples TRBV19 to TRBJ2-7; D is undetermined. In germline, CDR1 is LNHDA, CDR2 SQIVND (reference sequence). The CDR3 extends over 14 amino acids. The V end was cut by 3 bases, the J end by 0 bases, with 9 bases between. DNA of the CDR3: TGTGCCAGTAGTATGATGGGGATCTCCTACGAGCAGTACTTC. Amino acid sequence: CASSMMGISYEQYF.

The chain links TRBV7-9 to TRBJ1-1, with D uncertain. The germline V and J ends were trimmed by 5 bases and 5 bases, with 9 bases remaining between them. Looked up from germline, CDR1 is SEHNR and CDR2 is FQNEAQ (reference sequence). The CDR3 length is 12 residues. The CDR3 loop reads CASSPIVTEAFF. The CDR3 DNA is TGTGCCAGCAGCCCCATTGTAACTGAAGCTTTCTTT.

V gene TRBV7-9 combines with J gene TRBJ2-5; 7 bases match TRBD1. The CDR3 length is 15 residues. Trimming at V came to 2 bases and at J to 5 bases, leaving 8 bases not matched to a gene. In germline, CDR1 is SEHNR, CDR2 FQNEAQ (reference sequence). The CDR3 DNA reads TGTGCCAGCAGCTTACGGGACAGCGGTACGGAGACCCAGTACTTC. Amino acid sequence: CASSLRDSGTETQYF.

This chain uses TRBV27 with TRBJ2-7; D is unclear. CDR3 length: 13 amino acids. Between the trimmed V and J ends, which lost 3 bases and 1 base, there was a span of 7 bases. The germline CDR1 and CDR2 sequences are MNHEY and SMNVEV (reference sequence). The CDR3, as DNA: TGTGCCAGCAGTTTTTACAGATCCTACGAGCAGTACTTC. It codes for CASSFYRSYEQYF.

The V gene is TRBV27, the J gene TRBJ1-6; TRBD1 might be the D (5 bases). CDR1 is MNHEY and CDR2 is SMNVEV in the germline V gene (reference sequence). The length of the CDR3 is 16 residues. Between the trimmed V and J ends, which lost 1 base and 5 bases, there was a span of 12 bases. CDR3 residues: CASSLFPGAHNSPLHF. The CDR3 nucleotides are TGTGCCAGCAGTTTATTCCCCGGGGCTCATAATTCACCCCTCCACTTT.

The rearrangement uses TRBV25-1 and TRBJ2-1; D is perhaps TRBD2 (5 bases). Trimming removed 7 bases at V and 3 bases at J, with 10 bases between. Per the germline V gene, CDR1 is MGHDK and CDR2 is SYGVNS. This CDR3 has 13 amino acids. The CDR3 region is CASNAGLYNEQFF. CDR3 coding DNA: TGTGCCAGCAACGCAGGACTCTACAATGAGCAGTTCTTC.

The chain joins TRBV2 to TRBJ2-7; D gene ambiguous. Germline V CDR1 and CDR2: SNHLY, FYNNEI. CDR3 length equals 14 residues. V gave up 4 bases and J gave up 1 base, with 11 bases separating them. CDR3 DNA: TGTGCCAGCAGTGCCACGGTAACTTCCTACGAGCAGTACTTC. Translating gives CASSATVTSYEQYF.

V gene TRBV9 combines with J gene TRBJ2-7; 12 nucleotides agree with TRBD1. In germline, CDR1 is SGDLS, CDR2 YYNGEE. J gave up 4 bases and V 0 bases, and 5 bases lay outside the gene matches. The CDR3 is 16 amino acids. CDR3: CASSVGPGQGAYEQYF. DNA for the CDR3: TGTGCCAGCAGCGTAGGACCGGGACAGGGGGCTTACGAGCAGTACTTC.

This sequence joins TRBV6-6 and TRBJ2-7; D perhaps matches TRBD2 (7 bases). V lost 7 bases and J lost 6, with 13 bases in between. CDR1 and CDR2 (germline): MNHNY, SVGAGI (reference sequence). The CDR3 is 12 amino acids. The CDR3 DNA reads as TGTGCCAGCACCGGGGCGGGGGCCGAGCAGTACTTC. It encodes CASTGAGAEQYF.

The gene calls are TRBV12-2 and TRBJ2-7; the tabulated D call, TRBD1, remains unverified against the DNA. TRBV12-2 is a listed pseudogene. CDR3 length equals 17 residues. The CDR3 is CASRLVYTWTGSGEQYF. CDR3 bases: TGTGCAAGTCGCTTAGTATATACTTGGACAGGTTCGGGCGAGCAGTACTTC.

The chain combines TRBV6-5 with TRBJ1-5; TRBD1 aligns across 10 bases. The CDR3 sequence is 16 residues long. V dropped 4 bases and J dropped 2; count of bases not matched to a gene: 5. The germline CDR1 and CDR2 sequences are MNHEY and SVGAGI. The CDR3 DNA reads as TGTGCCAGCAGTTTGCGGACAGGGGGGGGCAATCAGCCCCAGCATTTT. Protein sequence: CASSLRTGGGNQPQHF.

The chain links TRBV5-1 to TRBJ1-5; 9 bases agree with TRBD1. V lost 2 bases and J lost 2; bases outside the gene matches: 5. Germline-derived CDR1 and CDR2 are SGHRS and YFSETQ. The CDR3 has 16 residues. The CDR3 region is CASSLGDREGNQPQHF. CDR3 DNA sequence: TGCGCCAGCAGCTTAGGGGACAGGGAAGGCAATCAGCCCCAGCATTTT.

This chain links TRBV5-4 with TRBJ2-5; D ambiguous. The V and J ends lost 0 bases and 2 bases respectively, with 8 bases between them. Germline-derived CDR1 and CDR2 are SGHNT and YYREEE (reference sequence). There are 14 residues in the CDR3. The CDR3 DNA reads as TGTGCCAGCAGCTTGGACACGGATCAAGAGACCCAGTACTTC. This codes for CASSLDTDQETQYF.

The chain has TRBV6-4 and TRBJ1-5; no reliable D call. Germline V gene sequence: CDR1 MRHNA, CDR2 SNTAGT. The CDR3 totals 11 residues. Trimming left V 6 bases short and J 8 bases short, with 8 bases between. This chain's CDR3 is CASSALEPQHF. The CDR3 DNA sequence: TGTGCCAGCAGCGCCCTTGAGCCCCAGCATTTT.

This clone was recorded a few times. This chain links TRBV15 with TRBJ1-2, with D possibly being TRBD1 (5 bases). In germline, CDR1 is LNHNV, CDR2 YYDKDF (reference sequence). The V end lost 1 base, the J end lost 4 bases, and 7 bases lay between the germline ends. CDR3 length: 13 amino acids. The CDR3 DNA is TGTGCCACCAGCAGAGGGGGCGGCTATGGCTACACCTTC. Translation: CATSRGGGYGYTF.

The chain has TRBV5-6 and TRBJ1-2; 8 bases are shared with TRBD1. CDR1 is SGHDT, CDR2 YYEEEE, per germline. The CDR3 loop spans 12 amino acids. V gave up 4 bases and J gave up 8 bases; unmatched junction bases: 4. The chain's CDR3 is CASSRQGQGYTF. In nucleotides, the CDR3 is TGTGCCAGCAGCCGACAGGGGCAGGGCTACACCTTC.

The chain uses TRBV11-2 and TRBJ1-2, with D perhaps TRBD1 (5 bases). V lost 5 bases and J lost 5, with 18 bases in between. Germline V gives CDR1 SGHAT, CDR2 FQNNGV. This CDR3 is 15 amino acids long. The CDR3 nucleotides read TGTGCCAGCAGCCAACCTCTGGGGAGGGGTTATGGCTACACCTTC. This codes for CASSQPLGRGYGYTF.

The rearrangement joins TRBV10-1 to TRBJ2-3; D perhaps matches TRBD1 (5 bases). This CDR3 spans 12 amino acids. Germline assignment: CDR1 WNHNN and CDR2 SYGVQD (reference sequence). Trimming pared 6 bases from V and 3 bases from J, leaving 7 bases between. The CDR3 here is CASSRATDTQYF. CDR3 nucleotides: TGCGCCAGCAGCAGGGCTACAGATACGCAGTATTTT.

The rearrangement links TRBV10-3 to TRBJ1-1; 7 bases agree with TRBD1. Looked up from germline, CDR1 is ENHRY and CDR2 is SYGVKD. The CDR3 is made up of 13 amino acids. The J segment lost 1 base and the V segment lost 11 bases, leaving 7 bases of the junction unmatched. The CDR3 spells CAAGEGANTEAFF. CDR3 coding DNA: TGTGCCGCAGGGGAGGGGGCGAACACTGAAGCTTTCTTT.

The gene calls are TRBV5-1 and TRBJ2-1, with TRBD2 identical over 11 bases. CDR1 and CDR2 from the germline V gene are SGHRS and YFSETQ. The CDR3 length is 14 residues. V was pared by 0 bases and J by 9 bases, with 2 bases of the junction left unmatched. The CDR3 loop is CASSLGLAGLEQFF. The CDR3 region has the DNA TGCGCCAGCAGCTTGGGACTAGCGGGGCTTGAGCAGTTCTTC.

Remarks on this clone: The sample has other DNA sequences that encode this CDR3 too. The chain links TRBV7-9 to TRBJ1-3, with D possibly TRBD1 on 5 matching bases. The CDR3 length is 14 residues. The germline CDR1 and CDR2 sequences are SEHNR and FQNEAQ (reference sequence). V lost 0 bases, J lost 2 bases, and 5 bases lay in between. DNA for the CDR3: TGTGCCAGCAGCTTAGCAGGGGCTGGAAACACCATATATTTT. Protein: CASSLAGAGNTIYF. The full variable domain, its missing parts supplied by reference TRBV7-9 and TRBJ1-3, is DTGVSQNPRHKITKRGQNVTFRCDPISEHNRLYWYRQTLGQGPEFLTYFQNEAQLEKSRLLSDRFSAERPKGSFSTLEIQRTEQGDSAMYLCASSLAGAGNTIYFGEGSWLTVV.